A single sample is the source of the 7 T cell receptor beta chains below, sequenced in a study of cytomegalovirus exposure and HLA in healthy donors. The PCR contained 60 Vbeta and 13 Jbeta primers. Using immunoSEQ multiplex PCR, the repertoire was profiled, and TCRdb retains in-frame clones only, with some absent. The sample shows 110,000 to 150,000 clones, about 71% of them seen only once. What was sequenced was PBMCs. The receptors shown here come from a woman aged 55-75 years in good health and CMV-seropositive.

CDR3 DNA: TGTGCCAGCAGTGACCCCGCGCGGGCAGGGGATGGGAAAAACATTCAGTACTTC. Its protein is CASSDPARAGDGKNIQYF. The gene calls are TRBV25-1 and TRBJ2-4; D is perhaps TRBD1 (6 bases). Trimming pared 3 bases from V and 4 bases from J, leaving 22 bases between. Per the germline V gene, CDR1 is MGHDK and CDR2 is SYGVNS. This CDR3 is built from 18 residues.

J is TRBJ2-5 and V is TRBV2; maybe TRBD2 (5 bases). Per germline, CDR1 SNHLY and CDR2 FYNNEI. This CDR3 comprises 15 residues. The germline V and J ends were trimmed by 4 bases and 1 base, with 13 bases remaining between them. The CDR3 loop reads CASSGRSRGQETQYF. CDR3 nucleotide sequence: TGTGCCAGCAGTGGGAGGTCCCGGGGCCAAGAGACCCAGTACTTC.

The genes are TRBV27 and TRBJ2-7; possible D gene TRBD1, 7 bases. Germline lookup yields CDR1 MNHEY and CDR2 SMNVEV (reference sequence). The CDR3 loop spans 16 amino acids. V was trimmed by 0 bases and J by 4 bases, leaving 16 bases between them. For the CDR3, the DNA is TGTGCCAGCAGTTTATCGGCGGGACAGCTAGTTTACGAGCAGTACTTC. Its translation: CASSLSAGQLVYEQYF.

The chain joins TRBV19 to TRBJ1-5, with 9 bases lining up with TRBD1. This CDR3 spans 13 amino acids. Losses at the gene ends were 5 bases for V and 6 bases for J; bases not matched to a gene: 2. Germline-derived CDR1 and CDR2 are LNHDA and SQIVND (reference sequence). The CDR3 reads CASSRQGVQPQHF. The CDR3, as DNA: TGTGCCAGTAGTCGACAGGGGGTTCAGCCCCAGCATTTT.

This clone has only one observation. This chain connects TRBV19 to TRBJ2-1, with a possible D match to TRBD2 (6 bases). The CDR3 totals 18 residues. Germline CDR1 LNHDA, CDR2 SQIVND (reference sequence). V was shortened by 5 bases and J by 0 bases, with 20 bases between the two germline ends. CDR3 bases: TGTGCCAGTAGTCCACTAGGTAGCGGTGAGAGCTCCTACAATGAGCAGTTCTTC. Protein sequence: CASSPLGSGESSYNEQFF.

The V gene is TRBV6-1, the J gene TRBJ1-5; D is perhaps TRBD1 (5 bases). Trimming shortened V by 0 bases and J by 4 bases, and 10 bases separated the two germline ends. The CDR3 has 15 residues. The germline V gene has CDR1 MNHNS and CDR2 SASEGT. As DNA, the CDR3 is TGTGCCAGCAGTGAAGCAAGGCAGGGAAATCAGCCCCAGCATTTT. It encodes CASSEARQGNQPQHF.

The chain recombines TRBV5-4 with TRBJ2-7, with unresolved D. This CDR3 contains 11 residues. Germline values: CDR1 SGHNT, CDR2 YYREEE (reference sequence). V was clipped by 3 bases and J by 5 bases, with 6 bases between them. The CDR3 DNA is TGTGCCAGCAGCTCTCAGGACGAGCAGTACTTC. Translation gives CASSSQDEQYF.